Below are 29 T cell receptor beta chains sequenced from a single sample in a study of beta chain features in type 1 diabetes. All of the isolated RNA was reverse transcribed, so expressed TCRB transcripts were sequenced. Profiling relied on immunoSEQ multiplex PCR, and the TCRdb table lists in-frame clones only, not all of them. This table holds about 340,000 clones, approximately 8% found once. Specimen: central memory CD4+ T cells from blood. These receptors all stem from a woman aged 18-35 years in good health.

This clone occurred a few times. This sample includes further DNA sequences coding for the same CDR3. The chain is built from TRBV9 and TRBJ2-5; 7 bases are shared with TRBD1. The trim removed 0 bases at V and 1 base at J, leaving 0 bases unmatched. CDR1 is SGDLS, CDR2 YYNGEE, per germline. The CDR3 is 14 residues long. CDR3 DNA sequence: TGTGCCAGCAGCGTAGACAGGGGCCAAGAGACCCAGTACTTC. It translates to CASSVDRGQETQYF.

The rearrangement joins TRBV11-2 to TRBJ2-5, with 12 bases that match TRBD1. Germline V gene data show CDR1 as SGHAT and CDR2 as FQNNGV. With 6 bases clipped from V and 5 bases from J, the junction kept 13 bases outside the gene matches. The CDR3 is made up of 17 amino acids. CDR3 bases: TGTGCCAGCAGTTCCCTCGGGGGACAGGGGGCCGCTGAGACCCAGTACTTC. Translating it yields CASSSLGGQGAAETQYF.

The chain recombines TRBV27 with TRBJ2-7; D remains unclear. This CDR3 is 13 amino acids long. V was pared by 3 bases and J by 12 bases, with 18 bases between. The germline V gene encodes CDR1 MNHEY and CDR2 SMNVEV (reference sequence). In DNA, the CDR3 is TGTGCCAGCAGTTTCGGTCCACCTAATTCACTGTACTTC. The encoded protein is CASSFGPPNSLYF.

The chain is built from TRBV27 and TRBJ2-5; no clear D. Germline CDR1 MNHEY, CDR2 SMNVEV (reference sequence). Trimming left V 7 bases short and J 2 bases short, with 11 bases between. The CDR3 contains 13 residues. In nucleotides, the CDR3 is TGTGCCAGCACCAGAGGACGGCAAGAGACCCAGTACTTC. It yields the protein CASTRGRQETQYF.

A few counts support this clone. The chain recombines TRBV5-4 with TRBJ2-4; D is ambiguous. The CDR3 loop spans 16 amino acids. V lost 0 bases, J lost 5 bases, and 15 bases lay in between. The germline V gene encodes CDR1 SGHNT and CDR2 YYREEE (reference sequence). CDR3 protein: CASSLGGGVLENIQYF. In DNA form, the CDR3 reads TGTGCCAGCAGCTTGGGCGGTGGGGTATTGGAAAACATTCAGTACTTC.

Only a few counts were recorded for this clone. The chain is built from TRBV19 and TRBJ2-5; TRBD2 matches 7 bases. Germline-derived CDR1 and CDR2 are LNHDA and SQIVND (reference sequence). V lost 5 bases and J lost 2; bases outside the gene matches: 17. The CDR3 totals 18 residues. CDR3 residues: CASSEDGRSYVGQETQYF. The CDR3, as DNA: TGTGCCAGTAGTGAGGACGGGAGGTCTTATGTCGGACAAGAGACCCAGTACTTC.

V and J are TRBV4-1 and TRBJ1-1, with D possibly TRBD1 on 5 matching bases. The CDR3 spans 16 residues. Deletions cut 1 base from V and 4 bases from J, with 16 bases between. Germline loops: CDR1 MGHRA, CDR2 YSYEKL. The CDR3 DNA follows: TGCGCCAGCAGCCAAGTGTCGTCGCGAGGGACCACTGAAGCTTTCTTT. Translating it yields CASSQVSSRGTTEAFF.

Only a few counts were recorded for this clone. V usage is TRBV4-2 and J usage is TRBJ2-3, with TRBD2 identical over 7 bases. Per the germline V gene, CDR1 is LGHNA and CDR2 is YNFKEQ. This CDR3 has 14 residues. V trimming: 0 bases; J trimming: 11 bases; junction bases outside the gene matches: 8. This CDR3 is CASSQDSWREMQYF. Written as DNA, the CDR3 is TGTGCCAGCAGCCAAGACTCCTGGCGGGAGATGCAGTATTTT.

This clone came up many times. This chain links TRBV28 with TRBJ2-7, with D perhaps given as TRBD1 or TRBD2 (5 bases each). The CDR3 runs 15 residues. The V end lost 2 bases, the J end lost 5 bases, and 16 bases lay between the germline ends. Germline V gene data show CDR1 as MDHEN and CDR2 as SYDVKM. Written as DNA, the CDR3 is TGTGCCAGCAGTTTAATGGGCCCGATGGGGGACGAGCAGTACTTC. Amino acid sequence: CASSLMGPMGDEQYF.

The rearrangement uses TRBV7-2 and TRBJ2-2; 10 bases are a match to TRBD2. CDR1 and CDR2 from the germline V gene are SGHTA and FQGNSA. The J segment lost 3 bases and the V segment lost 10 bases, leaving 5 bases of the junction unmatched. The CDR3 length is 14 residues. CDR3 region: CATQAGGYTGELFF. The CDR3 bases are TGTGCCACACAAGCGGGAGGGTACACCGGGGAGCTGTTTTTT.

This clone was seen more than once but under ten times. The junction differs from germline at one of its ends, possibly a read error. This chain connects TRBV6-5 to TRBJ2-2; 7 bases fit TRBD2. Germline loops: CDR1 MNHEY, CDR2 SVGAGI. The CDR3 is made up of 15 amino acids. DNA of the CDR3: TGTGCCTGCAGCCATTCCTGGGGGGGTGGCGGGGAGCTGTTTTTT. Protein: CACSHSWGGGGELFF.

This clone was picked up a small number of times. V and J are TRBV27 and TRBJ1-2; TRBD1 agrees at 8 bases. The V and J ends lost 4 bases and 4 bases, in that order; junction bases with no gene match: 5. This CDR3 region has 14 residues. The germline CDR1 and CDR2 sequences are MNHEY and SMNVEV (reference sequence). The CDR3 spells CASSSSGQGYGYTF. CDR3 nucleotide sequence: TGTGCCAGCAGTTCTTCCGGACAGGGCTATGGCTACACCTTC.

This clone showed up just a few times. The chain links TRBV9 to TRBJ2-1; perhaps TRBD2 as D (6 bases). This CDR3 has 15 amino acids. V was trimmed by 0 bases and J by 6 bases, leaving 13 bases between them. Germline CDR1 is SGDLS and CDR2 is YYNGEE. The CDR3 nucleotides read TGTGCCAGCAGCGTAGACGGGAGCATTGTCAATGAGCAGTTCTTC. Residues: CASSVDGSIVNEQFF.

In this sample, this clone turned up a few times. The J gene is TRBJ2-7, the V gene TRBV10-3; TRBD2 aligns across 13 bases. The tail of the sequence fits TRBJ2-5 better, so the J call may be wrong. The CDR3 is 13 residues long. In germline, CDR1 is ENHRY, CDR2 SYGVKD. In nucleotides, the CDR3 is TGTGCCACCGGACTAGCGGGAGAGGAGACCCAGTACTTC. The encoded protein is CATGLAGEETQYF.

This clone was detected only a few times. The rearrangement links TRBV27 to TRBJ2-5, with a possible D match to TRBD2 (5 bases). The V end lost 2 bases, the J end lost 1 base, and 14 bases lay between the germline ends. The CDR3 loop spans 16 amino acids. In germline, CDR1 is MNHEY, CDR2 SMNVEV (reference sequence). CDR3 in amino acids: CASSLAGSISQETQYF. CDR3 DNA: TGTGCCAGCAGTTTAGCGGGCTCGATCTCCCAAGAGACCCAGTACTTC.

In its sample, this clone was seen a few times. The chain has TRBV11-1 and TRBJ2-2; 15 bases map to TRBD2. V was clipped by 1 base and J by 12 bases; unmatched bases: 3. The CDR3 is made up of 15 amino acids. The germline CDR1 and CDR2 sequences are SGHAT and FQDESV (reference sequence). Written as DNA, the CDR3 is TGTGCCAGCAGCTTAGGGGGACTAGCGGGAGGCAAGCTGTTTTTT. Its translation: CASSLGGLAGGKLFF.

The chain employs TRBV6-4 and TRBJ2-3; D gene ambiguous. The V end lost 5 bases, the J end lost 3 bases, and 9 bases lay between the germline ends. Germline V gene data show CDR1 as MRHNA and CDR2 as SNTAGT. The CDR3 consists of 13 residues. CDR3: CASSTERTDTQYF. In nucleotides, the CDR3 is TGTGCCAGCAGTACGGAGAGGACAGATACGCAGTATTTT.

This clone was seen many times. This rearrangement joins TRBV4-2 to TRBJ2-1, with 10 bases aligning to TRBD2. Per the germline V gene, CDR1 is LGHNA and CDR2 is YNFKEQ. After removal of 3 bases from V and 6 bases from J, the junction contained 11 bases not matched to a gene. The CDR3 covers 17 residues. CDR3 in DNA: TGTGCCAGCAGCCAGGACCTTCTAGCGGGAGCCGCCAATGAGCAGTTCTTC. The encoded protein is CASSQDLLAGAANEQFF.

The rearrangement uses TRBV25-1 and TRBJ2-3, with 7 nucleotides matching TRBD1. Germline CDR1 reads MGHDK; CDR2 reads SYGVNS. V shed 9 bases and J 2 bases; nucleotides not matched to a gene: 8. The CDR3 loop spans 14 amino acids. CDR3 sequence reads: CARNRGVLTDTQYF. CDR3 coding DNA: TGTGCCAGAAACAGGGGAGTACTCACAGATACGCAGTATTTT.

This chain joins TRBV7-2 and TRBJ2-7; D might be TRBD1 (5 bases). This CDR3 contains 16 residues. CDR1 SGHTA and CDR2 FQGNSA come from the germline V gene. Trimming shortened V by 7 bases and J by 1 base, and 20 bases separated the two germline ends. The CDR3 spells CASTYTGWGSSYEQYF. In DNA form, the CDR3 reads TGTGCCAGCACCTATACGGGCTGGGGCAGTTCCTACGAGCAGTACTTC.

This chain joins TRBV7-2 and TRBJ2-5, with a weak D call TRBD1 (6 bases). From germline, CDR1 is SGHTA and CDR2 FQGNSA. V was clipped by 5 bases and J by 5 bases, with 15 bases between them. CDR3 size: 14 residues. CDR3 nucleotides: TGTGCCAGCAGCCACGTCACAGGGTTGGAGACCCAGTACTTC. Amino acid sequence: CASSHVTGLETQYF.

This rearrangement joins TRBV9 to TRBJ2-1, with 10 bases fitting TRBD2. V gave up 4 bases and J gave up 9 bases; unmatched junction bases: 10. The CDR3 has 15 residues. Germline assignment: CDR1 SGDLS and CDR2 YYNGEE. The CDR3 DNA sequence: TGTGCCAGCAGCAATCTAGCGGGAGTCGGCGGTGAGCAGTTCTTC. It yields the protein CASSNLAGVGGEQFF.

A few counts support this clone. This chain connects TRBV7-2 to TRBJ1-1; no clear D gene. Germline values: CDR1 SGHTA, CDR2 FQGNSA. Trimming removed 5 bases at V and 1 base at J, with 11 bases between. CDR3 length: 14 amino acids. CDR3 DNA sequence: TGTGCCAGCAGCCTGCAGACCGCGAACACTGAAGCTTTCTTT. It codes for CASSLQTANTEAFF.

About this clone: Within the sample, other DNA sequences also encode this same CDR3. The V call is TRBV7-9, the J call TRBJ2-7, with 10 bases identical to TRBD1. Looked up from germline, CDR1 is SEHNR and CDR2 is FQNEAQ (reference sequence). The CDR3 length is 14 residues. The V and J ends lost 5 bases and 6 bases, in that order; junction bases with no gene match: 7. This chain's CDR3 is CASSPWDRGREQYF. CDR3 DNA sequence: TGTGCCAGCAGCCCCTGGGACAGGGGACGCGAGCAGTACTTC.

In this sample, this clone turned up a few times. The chain uses TRBV7-8 and TRBJ2-5; 12 bases align to TRBD2. This CDR3 has 15 amino acids. The trim removed 2 bases at V and 3 bases at J, leaving 1 base unmatched. From germline, CDR1 is SGHVS and CDR2 FQNEAQ. The DNA of the CDR3 is TGTGCCAGCAGCTTACGACTAGCGGGGGAAGAGACCCAGTACTTC. It yields the protein CASSLRLAGEETQYF.

The chain joins TRBV29-1 to TRBJ1-1, with 9 bases matching TRBD1. J lost 4 bases, V lost 7 bases, and 16 bases had no gene match. Germline V gene data show CDR1 as SQVTM and CDR2 as ANQGSEA. The CDR3 runs 16 residues. The CDR3 sequence: CSARPPGQGGGTEAFF. CDR3 nucleotides: TGCAGCGCCAGACCCCCGGGACAGGGAGGTGGCACTGAAGCTTTCTTT.

The chain couples TRBV2 to TRBJ2-7; 7 positions match TRBD2. Germline loops: CDR1 SNHLY, CDR2 FYNNEI. This CDR3 is built from 15 residues. J gave up 2 bases and V 6 bases, and 10 bases lay outside the gene matches. Here the CDR3 reads CASSFSGLPTYEQYF. The CDR3 nucleotides read TGTGCCAGCAGCTTCTCGGGACTACCAACCTACGAGCAGTACTTC. The whole variable domain, filled in from reference TRBV2 and TRBJ2-7, reads EPEVTQTPSHQVTQMGQEVILRCVPISNHLYFYWYRQILGQKVEFLVSFYNNEISEKSEIFDDQFSVERPDGSNFTLKIRSTKLEDSAMYFCASSFSGLPTYEQYFGPGTRLTVT.

J is TRBJ1-2 and V is TRBV28, with TRBD1 matching over 11 bases. CDR3 length equals 14 residues. J was trimmed by 6 bases and V by 4 bases; bases with no gene match: 4. Germline V gene lookup returns CDR1 MDHEN and CDR2 SYDVKM. This chain's CDR3 is CASSSGQGANGYTF. CDR3 DNA sequence: TGTGCCAGCAGTTCAGGACAGGGGGCAAATGGCTACACCTTC.

V usage is TRBV6-5 and J usage is TRBJ2-7, with 7 bases aligning to TRBD1. The CDR3 runs to 15 residues. Trimming cost V 0 bases and J 2 bases; bases outside gene matches: 4. Germline V gene data show CDR1 as MNHEY and CDR2 as SVGAGI. For the CDR3, the DNA is TGTGCCAGCAGTTACTCGTATACAGGGGCCTACGAGCAGTACTTC. Translation: CASSYSYTGAYEQYF.